A single TCR beta chain is shown here with its context. Its target is unknown. Other DNA variants within this sample encode the same CDR3. This sample was taken from a study of beta chain features in type 1 diabetes. Findings and caveats of the study: Significant though moderate, a shortening of TCRB CDR3s appeared in all four CD4+ subsets of Type 1 diabetes patients.

The V end lost 2 bases, the J end lost 4 bases, and 9 bases lay between the germline ends. This CDR3 is 13 amino acids long. The germline V gene encodes CDR1 SGHTA and CDR2 FQGNSA. It was via CD45RO/CCR7/CD25/CD127/CD95/CD27 that CD4+ naive, central memory, regulatory and stem cell-like memory cells were sorted. TCRB transcripts that were expressed got sequenced, as all of the isolated RNA had been reverse transcribed. It was found that naive, central memory and regulatory T cell samples averaged around 3.8 million reads. Only in-frame clones appear in the TCRdb table, and some are missing; sequencing was by immunoSEQ multiplex PCR. The sample contains roughly 610,000 clones, roughly a sixth of which appear only once.

The sequenced material came from naive CD4+ T cells from blood. This TCR derives from a man aged 18 to 29 in good health. The chain recombines TRBV7-2 with TRBJ2-7; D is undetermined. The CDR3 here is CASSLSVQYEQYF. In DNA form, the CDR3 reads TGTGCCAGCAGCTTAAGCGTGCAATACGAGCAGTACTTC.